This T cell receptor (beta chain) derives from a study of T cells in Graves' hyperthyroidism and ophthalmopathy. Lactation, pregnancy, other autoimmune disease or uncontrolled infection excluded patients. What was amplified from RNA transcripts were TCR beta CDR3 regions. The HTBI primer set served for first-round RT-PCR of the TCR CDR3. TCRdb itself ran the multiplex PCR reads through MiXCR, one entry per CDR3 protein. This table holds a few hundred thousand distinct CDR3 sequences, just under 25% found once. In this sample, this clonotype turned up many times. The CDR3 length is 16 residues. V was clipped by 5 bases and J by 2 bases; unmatched bases: 6. Germline lookup yields CDR1 MNHNS and CDR2 SASEGT.

The clonotype was recovered from a man aged 50-59 years with Graves' hyperthyroidism. Sequenced: blood. The chain uses TRBV6-1 and TRBJ2-5; 12 bases match TRBD2. The CDR3 region has the DNA TGTGCCAGCAGTCACGGACTAGCGGGAAGGCAAGAGACCCAGTACTTC. This translates into CASSHGLAGRQETQYF.